The clone carrying this T cell receptor beta chain appeared a few times. With 60 Vbeta and 13 Jbeta primers, the PCR was carried out. Only in-frame clones appear in the TCRdb table, and some are missing; sequencing was by immunoSEQ multiplex PCR. The sample carries 150,000 or so clones, 8.5% to 10% recorded once. V lost 7 bases and J lost 1, with 13 bases in between. CDR1 is MNHEY, CDR2 SVGAGI, per germline. The CDR3 has 14 residues. This entry is derived from a study of cytomegalovirus exposure and HLA in healthy donors. The V and J genes are TRBV6-5 and TRBJ1-1; D is perhaps TRBD1 (5 bases). This TCR was sampled from a middle-aged man in good health and CMV-seronegative. Specimen: PBMCs. The chain's CDR3 is CASIPGGRNTEAFF. CDR3 DNA: TGTGCCAGCATTCCCGGGGGTAGGAACACTGAAGCTTTCTTT.